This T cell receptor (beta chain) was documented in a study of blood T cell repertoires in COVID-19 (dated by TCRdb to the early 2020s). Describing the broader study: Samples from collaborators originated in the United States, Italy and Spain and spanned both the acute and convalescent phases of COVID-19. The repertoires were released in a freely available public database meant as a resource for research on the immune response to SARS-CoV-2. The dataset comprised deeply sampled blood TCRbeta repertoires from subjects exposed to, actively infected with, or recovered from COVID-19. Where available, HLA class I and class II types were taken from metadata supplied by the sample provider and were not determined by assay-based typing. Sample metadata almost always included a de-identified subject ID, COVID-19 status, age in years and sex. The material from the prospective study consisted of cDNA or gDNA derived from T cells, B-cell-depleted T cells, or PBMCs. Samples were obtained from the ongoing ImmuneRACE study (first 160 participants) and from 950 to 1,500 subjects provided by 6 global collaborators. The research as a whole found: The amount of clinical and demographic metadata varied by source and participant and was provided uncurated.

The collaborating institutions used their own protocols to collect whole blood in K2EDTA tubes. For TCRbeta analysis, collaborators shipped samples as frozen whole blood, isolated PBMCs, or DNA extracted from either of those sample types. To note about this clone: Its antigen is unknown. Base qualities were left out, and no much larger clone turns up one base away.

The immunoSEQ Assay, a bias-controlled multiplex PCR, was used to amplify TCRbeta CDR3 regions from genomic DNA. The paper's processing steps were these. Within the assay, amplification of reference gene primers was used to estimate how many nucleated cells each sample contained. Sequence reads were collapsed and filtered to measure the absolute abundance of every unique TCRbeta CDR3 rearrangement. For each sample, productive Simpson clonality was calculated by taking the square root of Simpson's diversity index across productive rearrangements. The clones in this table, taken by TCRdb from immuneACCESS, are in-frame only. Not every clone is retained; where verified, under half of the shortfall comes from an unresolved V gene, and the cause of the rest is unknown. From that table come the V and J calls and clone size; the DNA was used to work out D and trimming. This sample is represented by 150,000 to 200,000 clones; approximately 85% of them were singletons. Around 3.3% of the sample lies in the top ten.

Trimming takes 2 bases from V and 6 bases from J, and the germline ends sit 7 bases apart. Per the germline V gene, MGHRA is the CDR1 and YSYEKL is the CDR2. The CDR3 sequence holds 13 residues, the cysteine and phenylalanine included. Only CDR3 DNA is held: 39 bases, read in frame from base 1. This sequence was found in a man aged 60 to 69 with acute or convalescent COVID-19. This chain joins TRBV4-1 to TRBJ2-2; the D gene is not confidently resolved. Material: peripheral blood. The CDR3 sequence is CASSQLLPGELFF. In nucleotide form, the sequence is TGCGCCAGCAGCCAACTACTTCCCGGGGAGCTGTTTTTT.